This TCR beta chain appears in the sequencing data of a study of neurological immune-mediated disorders. Noted time point: technical triplicate 3. TCRdb redid the calling of the 5' RACE reads with MiXCR, one entry per CDR3 protein. This sample has approximately 40,000 distinct CDR3 sequences, with 20% to 25% found just once. The sample holds many counts of this clonotype. This sequence originates from a man aged 60-69 years with HTLV-1-associated myelopathy (HAM/TSP). The sequenced sample consisted of PBMCs.

The CDR3 protein is CASHTSGNADTQYF. Here the CDR3 DNA reads TGCGCCAGCCATACTAGCGGGAACGCAGATACGCAGTATTTT. This sequence joins TRBV5-1 and TRBJ2-3, with 10 bases matching TRBD2. This CDR3 spans 14 amino acids. The junction had 6 bases not matched to a gene; V was cut back by 7 bases and J by 4 bases. Germline V CDR1 and CDR2: SGHRS, YFSETQ.